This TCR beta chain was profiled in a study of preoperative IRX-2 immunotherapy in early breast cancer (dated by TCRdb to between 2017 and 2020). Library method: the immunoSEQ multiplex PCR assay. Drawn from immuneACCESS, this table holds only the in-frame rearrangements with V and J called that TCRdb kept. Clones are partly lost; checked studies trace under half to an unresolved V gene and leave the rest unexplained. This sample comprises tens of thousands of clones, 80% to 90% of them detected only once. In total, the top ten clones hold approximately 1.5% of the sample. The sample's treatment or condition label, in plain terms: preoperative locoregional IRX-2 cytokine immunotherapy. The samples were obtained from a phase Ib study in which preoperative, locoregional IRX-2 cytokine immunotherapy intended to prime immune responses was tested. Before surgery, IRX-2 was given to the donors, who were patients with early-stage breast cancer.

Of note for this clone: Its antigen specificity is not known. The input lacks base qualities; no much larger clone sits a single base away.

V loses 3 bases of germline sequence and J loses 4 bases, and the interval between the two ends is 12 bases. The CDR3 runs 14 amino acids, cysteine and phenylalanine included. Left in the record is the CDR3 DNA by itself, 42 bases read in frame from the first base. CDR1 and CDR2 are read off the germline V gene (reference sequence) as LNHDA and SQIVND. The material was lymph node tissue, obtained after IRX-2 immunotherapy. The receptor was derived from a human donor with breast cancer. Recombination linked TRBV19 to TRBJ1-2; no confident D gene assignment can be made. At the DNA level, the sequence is TGTGCCAGTAGTATTAGTACCGCCGCCTATGGCTACACCTTC. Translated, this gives CASSISTAAYGYTF.